The 21 T cell receptor beta chains reported below all come from one sample, sequenced in a study of T cells in localized non-small cell lung cancer. Some clones are missing from TCRdb's copy, which holds only in-frame ones; the method was immunoSEQ multiplex PCR. Altogether about 76,000 clones are present, about 88% being singletons, with the ten largest covering approximately 1.3%. Sequences were derived from peripheral blood, sampled before any cancer treatment. Source of these receptors: a female donor aged 60 or older with stage I lung adenocarcinoma.

This rearrangement joins TRBV7-2 to TRBJ2-3; weak D call: TRBD2 (5 bases). CDR1 SGHTA and CDR2 FQGNSA come from the germline V gene. The CDR3 is 15 residues long. Trimming shortened V by 6 bases and J by 5 bases, and 18 bases separated the two germline ends. CDR3 DNA sequence: TGTGCCAGCAGGATCAGTGGAGGCTCGAAAGATACGCAGTATTTT. The encoded protein is CASRISGGSKDTQYF.

The chain links TRBV7-3 to TRBJ2-3; no definite D call. The CDR3 runs to 13 residues. Trimming cost V 5 bases and J 4 bases, with 10 bases left between them. CDR1 and CDR2 (germline): SGHTA, FQGTGA. The chain's CDR3 is CASSPHGSDTQYF. CDR3 nucleotides: TGTGCCAGCAGCCCCCACGGTTCAGATACGCAGTATTTT.

The J gene is TRBJ2-7, the V gene TRBV7-2; 12 positions match TRBD2. This CDR3 is 18 amino acids long. In germline, CDR1 is SGHTA, CDR2 FQGNSA. V shed 5 bases, J shed 2 bases, and the junction held 13 bases outside the gene matches. CDR3 bases: TGTGCCAGCAGCCTCATTATTACGGCTAGCGGGGGGGCCTACGAGCAGTACTTC. This encodes CASSLIITASGGAYEQYF.

The chain uses TRBV28 and TRBJ2-7; D is possibly TRBD1 (6 bases). This CDR3 region has 16 residues. Per germline, CDR1 MDHEN and CDR2 SYDVKM. V was pared by 7 bases and J by 0 bases, with 19 bases between. The CDR3 bases are TGTGCCAGCACCAGGGGTGGGGTCCGAAGCTCCTACGAGCAGTACTTC. This sequence encodes CASTRGGVRSSYEQYF.

V is TRBV7-2 and J is TRBJ1-5; D is unclear. CDR3 length: 15 amino acids. CDR1 and CDR2 from the germline V gene are SGHTA and FQGNSA. V gave up 1 base and J gave up 5 bases, with 12 bases separating them. For the CDR3, the DNA is TGTGCCAGCAGCTTAGGGGTCAGTGATCATCAGCCCCAGCATTTT. It codes for CASSLGVSDHQPQHF. Looking up the rest from reference TRBV7-2 and TRBJ1-5 gives the full variable domain: GAGVSQSPSNKVTEKGKDVELRCDPISGHTALYWYRQSLGQGLEFLIYFQGNSAPDKSGLPSDRFSAERTGGSVSTLTIQRTQQEDSAVYLCASSLGVSDHQPQHFGDGTRLSIL.

The CDR3 region has the DNA TGCGCCAGCAGCCAAGATGTAGCGGGGTCGGGGTATGAGCAGTTCTTC. Translation: CASSQDVAGSGYEQFF. This sequence joins TRBV4-3 and TRBJ2-1; 8 nucleotides line up with TRBD2. The V gene's germline CDR1 is LGHNA and CDR2 YSLEER. The CDR3 sequence is 16 residues long. V gave up 0 bases and J gave up 8 bases; unmatched junction bases: 9.

The V call is TRBV7-5, the J call TRBJ2-7; TRBD1, the table's D call, lacks a check against the DNA. TRBV7-5 is shown as a pseudogene. The CDR3 runs 15 residues. The CDR3 DNA sequence: TGTGTCAGAAGCTTAGACAGGGGGGTCTCCTACGAGCAGTACTTC. This translates into CVRSLDRGVSYEQYF.

The chain links TRBV10-3 to TRBJ1-5, with D tentatively TRBD1 (5 bases). The CDR3 loop spans 15 amino acids. CDR1 ENHRY and CDR2 SYGVKD come from the germline V gene. Trimming cost V 7 bases and J 0 bases, with 13 bases left between them. The CDR3: CAITREENSNQPQHF. The CDR3 nucleotides are TGTGCCATCACCAGGGAAGAGAATAGCAATCAGCCCCAGCATTTT.

This clone was detected only a few times. This rearrangement joins TRBV5-1 to TRBJ2-5; TRBD1 matches at 12 bases. CDR3 length: 15 residues. V lost 2 bases and J lost 6; bases outside the gene matches: 5. CDR1 is SGHRS, CDR2 YFSETQ, per germline. The chain's CDR3 is CASSFGTGGSKTQYF. The CDR3, as DNA: TGCGCCAGCAGCTTCGGGACAGGGGGCTCGAAGACCCAGTACTTC.

This clone was seen more than once but under ten times. V is TRBV5-8 and J is TRBJ1-5; 8 positions agree with TRBD1. J gave up 1 base and V 0 bases, and 6 bases lay outside the gene matches. CDR1 SGHTS and CDR2 YDEGEE come from the germline V gene. This CDR3 is 17 amino acids long. CDR3 sequence reads: CASSLARDRRSNQPQHF. The CDR3 DNA reads as TGTGCCAGCAGCTTGGCAAGGGACAGGAGGAGCAATCAGCCCCAGCATTTT.

J is TRBJ1-1 and V is TRBV25-1, with TRBD1 matching 8 bases. Trimming cost V 6 bases and J 4 bases; bases outside gene matches: 10. This CDR3 comprises 15 residues. Germline loops: CDR1 MGHDK, CDR2 SYGVNS. CDR3 coding DNA: TGTGCCAGCAGAACGGACAGGGTTGGATCCACTGAAGCTTTCTTT. Translation gives CASRTDRVGSTEAFF.

This chain links TRBV2 with TRBJ1-1; D ambiguous. The V gene's germline CDR1 is SNHLY and CDR2 FYNNEI. The CDR3 is made up of 14 amino acids. The V and J ends lost 2 bases and 0 bases respectively, with 7 bases between them. The CDR3: CASSEIRLNTEAFF. In nucleotides, the CDR3 is TGTGCCAGCAGTGAAATCCGACTGAACACTGAAGCTTTCTTT.

The J gene is TRBJ2-2, the V gene TRBV9; no clear D gene. Germline CDR1 is SGDLS and CDR2 is YYNGEE. The CDR3 is 13 residues long. The ends were cut back, 0 bases at V and 3 bases at J, with 3 bases in the middle. Written as DNA, the CDR3 is TGTGCCAGCAGCGTAGACTACACCGGGGAGCTGTTTTTT. It codes for CASSVDYTGELFF. The full variable domain, in which reference TRBV9 and TRBJ2-2 provide the parts outside the CDR3, is DSGVTQTPKHLITATGQRVTLRCSPRSGDLSVYWYQQSLDQGLQFLIQYYNGEERAKGNILERFSAQQFPDLHSELNLSSLELGDSALYFCASSVDYTGELFFGEGSRLTVL.

The chain links TRBV6-5 to TRBJ1-1, with TRBD1 matching over 8 bases. The CDR3 runs 13 residues. Germline-derived CDR1 and CDR2 are MNHEY and SVGAGI. V gave up 0 bases and J gave up 10 bases; unmatched junction bases: 4. This CDR3 reads CASSYSSTGVAFF. The DNA of the CDR3 is TGTGCCAGCAGTTACTCGTCGACAGGGGTAGCTTTCTTT.

The chain employs TRBV4-1 and TRBJ2-3, with D maybe TRBD1 (6 bases). This CDR3 has 18 amino acids. CDR1 and CDR2 from the germline V gene are MGHRA and YSYEKL. The germline V and J ends were trimmed by 4 bases and 1 base, with 21 bases remaining between them. The CDR3 reads CASSPANSGAVGTDTQYF. The CDR3 nucleotides read TGCGCCAGCAGCCCCGCCAACTCAGGGGCAGTTGGCACAGATACGCAGTATTTT.

V usage is TRBV21-1 and J usage is TRBJ2-5; no DNA check was done on the table's D call, TRBD1. TRBV21-1 is a pseudogene locus. This CDR3 comprises 18 residues. The CDR3 DNA reads as TGTGCCAGCAGCAAAGCCCCTAGGGGGCGGAGGATGGGGGAGACCCAGTACTTC. As protein: CASSKAPRGRRMGETQYF.

This clone has only one observation. This sequence joins TRBV7-6 and TRBJ2-7; tentative D call: TRBD2 (6 bases). Looked up from germline, CDR1 is SGHVS and CDR2 is FNYEAQ. Trimming removed 4 bases from V and 6 bases from J, with 13 bases in between. The CDR3 loop spans 13 amino acids. The CDR3 DNA reads TGTGCCAGCAGCTCGTCAGGGCGGGGCGAGCAGTACTTC. It translates to CASSSSGRGEQYF.

The rearrangement joins TRBV4-2 to TRBJ2-7; D is perhaps TRBD2 (5 bases). Trimming removed 4 bases at V and 1 base at J, with 17 bases between. CDR1 is LGHNA, CDR2 YNFKEQ, per germline. This CDR3 has 16 residues. CDR3 coding DNA: TGTGCCAGCAGCCCCCGGGGTGGGCGGTCATCCTACGAGCAGTACTTC. Residues: CASSPRGGRSSYEQYF.

The CDR3 here is CASSSGIFPGELFF. CDR3 DNA: TGTGCCAGCAGCTCGGGGATCTTCCCCGGGGAGCTGTTTTTT. The chain employs TRBV7-2 and TRBJ2-2; possible D gene TRBD2, 5 bases. The CDR3 is 14 amino acids. Trimming stripped 4 bases from V and 6 bases from J, with 12 bases between. Germline V gives CDR1 SGHTA, CDR2 FQGNSA. The complete variable domain, with remaining parts taken from reference TRBV7-2 and TRBJ2-2, reads GAGVSQSPSNKVTEKGKDVELRCDPISGHTALYWYRQSLGQGLEFLIYFQGNSAPDKSGLPSDRFSAERTGGSVSTLTIQRTQQEDSAVYLCASSSGIFPGELFFGEGSRLTVL.

The chain carries TRBV5-1 and TRBJ2-7; 9 bases line up with TRBD1. The junction had 10 bases not matched to a gene; V was cut back by 5 bases and J by 4 bases. CDR1 and CDR2 (germline): SGHRS, YFSETQ. The CDR3 runs 15 residues. In DNA form, the CDR3 reads TGCGCCAGCAGGCACACAGGGGGCGATCTTTACGAGCAGTACTTC. This gives the protein CASRHTGGDLYEQYF.

The chain links TRBV28 to TRBJ2-5; no reliable D call. V lost 4 bases and J 4 bases, leaving 7 bases between the germline ends. The CDR3 has 12 residues. Germline loops: CDR1 MDHEN, CDR2 SYDVKM. The CDR3 loop is CASSWSVETQYF. CDR3 coding DNA: TGTGCCAGCAGTTGGTCGGTAGAGACCCAGTACTTC.